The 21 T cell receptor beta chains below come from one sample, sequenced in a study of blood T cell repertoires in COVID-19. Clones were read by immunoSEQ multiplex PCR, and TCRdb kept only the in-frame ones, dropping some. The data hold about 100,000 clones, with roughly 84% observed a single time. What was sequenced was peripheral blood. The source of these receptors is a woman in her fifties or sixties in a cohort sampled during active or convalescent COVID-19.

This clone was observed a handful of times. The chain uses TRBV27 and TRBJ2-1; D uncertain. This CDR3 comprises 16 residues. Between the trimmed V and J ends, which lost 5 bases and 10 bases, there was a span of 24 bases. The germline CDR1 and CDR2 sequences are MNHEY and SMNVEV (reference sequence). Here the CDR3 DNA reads TGTGCCAGCAGTCCTTTGGTCTCTACCCCACCACGGGAGCAGTTCTTC. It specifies CASSPLVSTPPREQFF.

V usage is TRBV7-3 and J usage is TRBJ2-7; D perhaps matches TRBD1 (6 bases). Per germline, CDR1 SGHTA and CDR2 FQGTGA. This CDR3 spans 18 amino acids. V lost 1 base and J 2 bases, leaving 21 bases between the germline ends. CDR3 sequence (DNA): TGTGCCAGCAGCTTAAGGGGGCCTCAACGGGGCGGTGCCTACGAGCAGTACTTC. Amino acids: CASSLRGPQRGGAYEQYF.

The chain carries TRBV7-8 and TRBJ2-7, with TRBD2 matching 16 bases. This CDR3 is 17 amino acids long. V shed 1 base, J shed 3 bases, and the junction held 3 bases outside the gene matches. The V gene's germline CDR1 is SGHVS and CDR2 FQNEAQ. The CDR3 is CASSLEGTSGGVYEQYF. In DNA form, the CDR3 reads TGTGCCAGCAGCTTAGAGGGGACTAGCGGGGGGGTCTACGAGCAGTACTTC. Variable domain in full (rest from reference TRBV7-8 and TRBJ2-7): GAGVSQSPRYKVAKRGQDVALRCDPISGHVSLFWYQQALGQGPEFLTYFQNEAQLDKSGLPSDRFFAERPEGSVSTLKIQRTQQEDSAVYLCASSLEGTSGGVYEQYFGPGTRLTVT.

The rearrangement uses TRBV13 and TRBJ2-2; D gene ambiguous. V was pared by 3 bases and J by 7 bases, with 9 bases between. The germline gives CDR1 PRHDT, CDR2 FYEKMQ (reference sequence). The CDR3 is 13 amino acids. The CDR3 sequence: CASSFQYHGELFF. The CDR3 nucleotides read TGTGCCAGCAGCTTCCAGTATCACGGGGAGCTGTTTTTT.

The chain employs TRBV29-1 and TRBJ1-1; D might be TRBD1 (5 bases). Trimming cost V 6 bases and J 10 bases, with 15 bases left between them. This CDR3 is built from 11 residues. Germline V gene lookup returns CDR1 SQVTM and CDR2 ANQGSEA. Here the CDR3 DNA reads TGCAGCGTGGGGGGTAGAGCCGGAGCTTTCTTT. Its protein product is CSVGGRAGAFF. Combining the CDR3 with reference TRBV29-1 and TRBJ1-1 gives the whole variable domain SAVISQKPSRDICQRGTSLTIQCQVDSQVTMMFWYRQQPGQSLTLIATANQGSEATYESGFVIDKFPISRPNLTFSTLTVSNMSPEDSSIYLCSVGGRAGAFFGQGTRLTVV.

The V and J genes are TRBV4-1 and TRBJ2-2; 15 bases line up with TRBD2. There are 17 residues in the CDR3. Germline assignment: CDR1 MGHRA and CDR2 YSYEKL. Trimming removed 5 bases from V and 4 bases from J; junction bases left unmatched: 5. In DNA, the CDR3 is TGCGCCAGCAGCGCGGGACTAGCGGGAGGTCGCACCGGGGAGCTGTTTTTT. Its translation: CASSAGLAGGRTGELFF.

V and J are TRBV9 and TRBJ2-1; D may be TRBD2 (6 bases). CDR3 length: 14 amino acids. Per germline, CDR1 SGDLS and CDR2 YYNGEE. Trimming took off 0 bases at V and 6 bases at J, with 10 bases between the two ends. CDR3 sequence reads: CASSVGGTPNEQFF. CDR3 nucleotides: TGTGCCAGCAGCGTAGGTGGGACTCCCAATGAGCAGTTCTTC. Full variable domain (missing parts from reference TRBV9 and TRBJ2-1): DSGVTQTPKHLITATGQRVTLRCSPRSGDLSVYWYQQSLDQGLQFLIQYYNGEERAKGNILERFSAQQFPDLHSELNLSSLELGDSALYFCASSVGGTPNEQFFGPGTRLTVL.

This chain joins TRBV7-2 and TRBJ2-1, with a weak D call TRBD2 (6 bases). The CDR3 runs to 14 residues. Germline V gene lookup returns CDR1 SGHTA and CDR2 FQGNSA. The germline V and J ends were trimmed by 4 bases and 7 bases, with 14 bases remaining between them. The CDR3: CASSSLRGGNEQFF. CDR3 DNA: TGTGCCAGCAGCTCCCTTAGGGGAGGTAATGAGCAGTTCTTC.

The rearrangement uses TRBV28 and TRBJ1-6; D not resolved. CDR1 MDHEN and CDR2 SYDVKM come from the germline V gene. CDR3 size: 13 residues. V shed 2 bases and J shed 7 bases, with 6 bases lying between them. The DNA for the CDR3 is TGTGCCAGCAGTTTAGACGGGAATTCACCCCTCCACTTT. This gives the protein CASSLDGNSPLHF.

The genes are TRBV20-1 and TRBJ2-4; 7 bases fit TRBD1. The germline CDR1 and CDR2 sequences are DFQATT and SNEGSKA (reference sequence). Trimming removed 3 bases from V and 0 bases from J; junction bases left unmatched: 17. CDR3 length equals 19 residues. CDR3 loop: CSASGDSDRLRLAKNIQYF. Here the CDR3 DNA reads TGCAGTGCTAGTGGGGACAGCGATAGACTCCGACTAGCCAAAAACATTCAGTACTTC.

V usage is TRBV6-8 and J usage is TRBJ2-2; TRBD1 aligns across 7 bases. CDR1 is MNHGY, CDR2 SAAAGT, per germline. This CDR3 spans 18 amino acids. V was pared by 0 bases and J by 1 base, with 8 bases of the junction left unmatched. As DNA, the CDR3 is TGTGCCAGCAGTTACTCGAAGAGGGGGCGGAAGAACACCGGGGAGCTGTTTTTT. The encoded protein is CASSYSKRGRKNTGELFF.

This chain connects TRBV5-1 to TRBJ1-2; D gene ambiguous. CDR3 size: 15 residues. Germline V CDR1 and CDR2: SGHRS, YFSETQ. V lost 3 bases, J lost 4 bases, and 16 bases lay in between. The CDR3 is CASSSSQTRIYGYTF. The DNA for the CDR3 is TGCGCCAGCAGCTCCTCCCAGACACGAATCTATGGCTACACCTTC.

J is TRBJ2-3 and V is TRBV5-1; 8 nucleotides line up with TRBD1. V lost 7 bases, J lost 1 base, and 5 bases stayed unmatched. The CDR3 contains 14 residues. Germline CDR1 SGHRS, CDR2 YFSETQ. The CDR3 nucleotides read TGCGCCAGCCGAGGACAGGGCCGCACAGATACGCAGTATTTT. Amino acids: CASRGQGRTDTQYF. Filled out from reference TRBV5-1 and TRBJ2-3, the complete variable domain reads KAGVTQTPRYLIKTRGQQVTLSCSPISGHRSVSWYQQTPGQGLQFLFEYFSETQRNKGNFPGRFSGRQFSNSRSEMNVSTLELGDSALYLCASRGQGRTDTQYFGPGTRLTVL.

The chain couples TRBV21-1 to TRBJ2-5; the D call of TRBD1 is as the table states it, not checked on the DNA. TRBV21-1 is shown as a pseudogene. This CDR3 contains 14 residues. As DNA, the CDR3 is TGTGCCAGCAGCAAGGACAGGGGTTGGGAGACCCAGTACTTC. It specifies CASSKDRGWETQYF.

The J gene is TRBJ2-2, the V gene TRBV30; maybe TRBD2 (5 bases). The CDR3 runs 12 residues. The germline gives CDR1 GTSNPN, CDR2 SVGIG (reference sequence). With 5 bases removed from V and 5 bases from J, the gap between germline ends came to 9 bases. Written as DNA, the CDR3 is TGTGCCTGGGGCCGGGGTACCGGGGAGCTGTTTTTT. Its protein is CAWGRGTGELFF.

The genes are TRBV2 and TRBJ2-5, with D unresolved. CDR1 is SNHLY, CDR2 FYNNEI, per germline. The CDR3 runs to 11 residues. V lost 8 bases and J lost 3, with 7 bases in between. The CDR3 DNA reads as TGTGCCAGCCGAGGTGAAGAGACCCAGTACTTC. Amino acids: CASRGEETQYF.

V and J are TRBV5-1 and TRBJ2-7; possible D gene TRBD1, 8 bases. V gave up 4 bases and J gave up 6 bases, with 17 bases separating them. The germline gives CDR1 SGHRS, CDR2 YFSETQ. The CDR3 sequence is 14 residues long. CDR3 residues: CASSVTGGGAEQYF. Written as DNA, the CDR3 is TGCGCCAGCAGCGTAACAGGGGGAGGGGCCGAGCAGTACTTC. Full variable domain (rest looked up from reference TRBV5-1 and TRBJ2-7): KAGVTQTPRYLIKTRGQQVTLSCSPISGHRSVSWYQQTPGQGLQFLFEYFSETQRNKGNFPGRFSGRQFSNSRSEMNVSTLELGDSALYLCASSVTGGGAEQYFGPGTRLTVT.

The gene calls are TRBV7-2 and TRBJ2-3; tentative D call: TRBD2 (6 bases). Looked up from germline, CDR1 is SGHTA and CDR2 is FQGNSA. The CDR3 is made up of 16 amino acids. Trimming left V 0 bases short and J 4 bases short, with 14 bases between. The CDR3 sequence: CASSLAVREVADTQYF. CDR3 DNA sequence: TGTGCCAGCAGCTTAGCCGTGAGGGAGGTGGCAGATACGCAGTATTTT. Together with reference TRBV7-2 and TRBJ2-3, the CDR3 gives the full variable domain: GAGVSQSPSNKVTEKGKDVELRCDPISGHTALYWYRQSLGQGLEFLIYFQGNSAPDKSGLPSDRFSAERTGGSVSTLTIQRTQQEDSAVYLCASSLAVREVADTQYFGPGTRLTVL.

Here the CDR3 DNA reads TGTGCCACCCAAGGGGGCGCTGGGCCCCAGCATTTT. Amino acid sequence: CATQGGAGPQHF. The V and J genes are TRBV12-3 or TRBV12-4 and TRBJ1-5, with 7 nucleotides matching TRBD1. This CDR3 spans 12 amino acids. The V and J ends lost 10 bases and 9 bases, in that order; junction bases with no gene match: 9.

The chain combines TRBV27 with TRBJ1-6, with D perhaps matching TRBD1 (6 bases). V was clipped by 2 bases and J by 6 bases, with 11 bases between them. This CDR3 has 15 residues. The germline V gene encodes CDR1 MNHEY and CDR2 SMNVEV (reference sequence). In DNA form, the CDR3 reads TGTGCCAGCAGTTTAGGCAGGGGCGGTAATTCACCCCTCCACTTT. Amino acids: CASSLGRGGNSPLHF.

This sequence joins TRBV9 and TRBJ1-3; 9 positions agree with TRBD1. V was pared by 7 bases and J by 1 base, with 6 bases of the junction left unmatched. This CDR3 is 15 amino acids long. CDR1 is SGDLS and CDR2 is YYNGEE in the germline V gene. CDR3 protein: CASGTGPFSGNTIYF. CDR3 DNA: TGTGCCAGCGGGACAGGGCCGTTTTCTGGAAACACCATATATTTT.